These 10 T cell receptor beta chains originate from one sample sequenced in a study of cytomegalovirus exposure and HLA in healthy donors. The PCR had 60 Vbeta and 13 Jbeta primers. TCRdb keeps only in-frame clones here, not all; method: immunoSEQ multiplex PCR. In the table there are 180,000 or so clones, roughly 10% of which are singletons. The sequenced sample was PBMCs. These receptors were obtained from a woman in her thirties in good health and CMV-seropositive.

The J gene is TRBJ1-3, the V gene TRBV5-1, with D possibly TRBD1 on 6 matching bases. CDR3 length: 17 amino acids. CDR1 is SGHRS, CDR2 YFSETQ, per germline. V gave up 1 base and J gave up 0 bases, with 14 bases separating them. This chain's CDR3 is CASSLLAGTSSGNTIYF. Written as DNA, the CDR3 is TGCGCCAGCAGCTTGTTGGCAGGGACAAGCTCTGGAAACACCATATATTTT.

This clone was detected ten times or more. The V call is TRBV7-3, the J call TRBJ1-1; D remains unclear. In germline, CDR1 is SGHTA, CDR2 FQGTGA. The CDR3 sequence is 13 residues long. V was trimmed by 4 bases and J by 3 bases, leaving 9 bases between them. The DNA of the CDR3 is TGTGCCAGCAGCTCAAACAGCTACACTGAAGCTTTCTTT. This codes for CASSSNSYTEAFF. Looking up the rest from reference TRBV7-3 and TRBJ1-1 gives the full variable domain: GAGVSQTPSNKVTEKGKYVELRCDPISGHTALYWYRQSLGQGPEFLIYFQGTGAADDSGLPNDRFFAVRPEGSVSTLKIQRTERGDSAVYLCASSSNSYTEAFFGQGTRLTVV.

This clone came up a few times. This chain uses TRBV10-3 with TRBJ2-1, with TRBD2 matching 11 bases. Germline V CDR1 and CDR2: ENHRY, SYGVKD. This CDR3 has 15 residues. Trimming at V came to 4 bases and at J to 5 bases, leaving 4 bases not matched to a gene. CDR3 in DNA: TGTGCCATCAGTGTATCGGGACTAGCGGACAATGAGCAGTTCTTC. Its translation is CAISVSGLADNEQFF.

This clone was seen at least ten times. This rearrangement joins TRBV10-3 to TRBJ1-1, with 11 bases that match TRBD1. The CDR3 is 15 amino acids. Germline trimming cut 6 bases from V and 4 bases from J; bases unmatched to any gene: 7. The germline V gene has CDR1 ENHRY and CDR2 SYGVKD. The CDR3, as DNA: TGTGCCATCAGGAGTCCCGGGACAGGGGGCACTGAAGCTTTCTTT. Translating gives CAIRSPGTGGTEAFF.

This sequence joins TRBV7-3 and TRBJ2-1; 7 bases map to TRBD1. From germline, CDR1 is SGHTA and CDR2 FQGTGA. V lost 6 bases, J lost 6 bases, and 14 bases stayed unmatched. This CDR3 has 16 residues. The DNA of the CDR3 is TGTGCCAGCAGACAGGGGTCGAGCCACATGGGCAATGAGCAGTTCTTC. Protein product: CASRQGSSHMGNEQFF.

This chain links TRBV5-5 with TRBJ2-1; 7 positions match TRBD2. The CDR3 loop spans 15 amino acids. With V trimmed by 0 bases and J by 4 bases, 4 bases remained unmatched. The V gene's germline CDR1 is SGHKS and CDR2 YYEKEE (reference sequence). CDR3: CASSLGLAVYNEQFF. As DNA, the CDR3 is TGTGCCAGCAGCTTGGGACTAGCAGTTTACAATGAGCAGTTCTTC. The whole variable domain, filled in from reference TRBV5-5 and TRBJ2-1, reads DAGVTQSPTHLIKTRGQQVTLRCSPISGHKSVSWYQQVLGQGPQFIFQYYEKEERGRGNFPDRFSARQFPNYSSELNVNALLLGDSALYLCASSLGLAVYNEQFFGPGTRLTVL.

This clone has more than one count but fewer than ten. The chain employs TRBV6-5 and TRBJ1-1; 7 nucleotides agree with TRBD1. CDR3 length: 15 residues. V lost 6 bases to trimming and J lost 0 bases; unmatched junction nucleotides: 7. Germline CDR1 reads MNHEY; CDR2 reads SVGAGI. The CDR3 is CASRNSGTVNTEAFF. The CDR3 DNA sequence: TGTGCCAGCAGGAACTCAGGGACAGTGAACACTGAAGCTTTCTTT.

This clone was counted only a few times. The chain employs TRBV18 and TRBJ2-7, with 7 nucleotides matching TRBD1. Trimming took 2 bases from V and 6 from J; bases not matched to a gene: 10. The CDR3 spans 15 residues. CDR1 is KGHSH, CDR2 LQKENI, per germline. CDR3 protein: CASSPELTGSIEQYF. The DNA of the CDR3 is TGTGCCAGCTCACCAGAATTGACAGGGTCTATCGAGCAGTACTTC.

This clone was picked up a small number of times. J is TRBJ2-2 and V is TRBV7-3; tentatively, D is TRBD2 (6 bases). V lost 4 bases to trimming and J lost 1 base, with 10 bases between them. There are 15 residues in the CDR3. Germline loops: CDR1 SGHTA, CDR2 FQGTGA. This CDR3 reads CASSSDGRNTGELFF. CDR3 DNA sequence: TGTGCCAGCAGCTCCGACGGGAGGAACACCGGGGAGCTGTTTTTT.

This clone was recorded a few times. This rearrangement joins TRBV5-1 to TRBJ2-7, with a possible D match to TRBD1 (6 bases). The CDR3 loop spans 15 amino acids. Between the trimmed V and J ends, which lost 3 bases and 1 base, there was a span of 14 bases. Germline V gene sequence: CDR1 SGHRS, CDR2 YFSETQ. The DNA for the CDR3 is TGCGCCAGCAGCTCGACCGGGACACGGTCCTACGAGCAGTACTTC. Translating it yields CASSSTGTRSYEQYF.